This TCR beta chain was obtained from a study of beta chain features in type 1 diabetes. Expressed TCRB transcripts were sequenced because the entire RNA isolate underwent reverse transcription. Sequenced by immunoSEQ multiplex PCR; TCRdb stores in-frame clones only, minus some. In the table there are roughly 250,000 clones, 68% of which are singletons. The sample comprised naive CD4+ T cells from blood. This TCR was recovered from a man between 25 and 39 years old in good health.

CDR3 sequence: CASRGQVSSYEQYF. The DNA of the CDR3 is TGTGCCAGTAGGGGTCAAGTATCCTCCTACGAGCAGTACTTC. The rearrangement links TRBV19 to TRBJ2-7; D unresolved. V was pared by 6 bases and J by 0 bases, with 12 bases between. The CDR3 length is 14 residues. Germline CDR1 is LNHDA and CDR2 is SQIVND (reference sequence).